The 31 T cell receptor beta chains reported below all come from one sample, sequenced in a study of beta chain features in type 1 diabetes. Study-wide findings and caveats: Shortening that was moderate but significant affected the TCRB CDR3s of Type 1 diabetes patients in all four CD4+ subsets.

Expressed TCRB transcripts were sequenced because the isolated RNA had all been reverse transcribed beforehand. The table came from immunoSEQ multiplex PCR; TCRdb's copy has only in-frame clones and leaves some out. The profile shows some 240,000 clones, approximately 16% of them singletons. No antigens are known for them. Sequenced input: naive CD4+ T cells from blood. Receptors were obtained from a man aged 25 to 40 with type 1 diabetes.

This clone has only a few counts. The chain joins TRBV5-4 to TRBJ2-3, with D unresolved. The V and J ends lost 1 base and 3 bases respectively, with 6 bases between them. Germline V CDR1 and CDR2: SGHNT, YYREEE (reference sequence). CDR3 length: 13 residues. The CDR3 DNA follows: TGTGCCAGCAGCTTGCTGGAGACAGATACGCAGTATTTT. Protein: CASSLLETDTQYF.

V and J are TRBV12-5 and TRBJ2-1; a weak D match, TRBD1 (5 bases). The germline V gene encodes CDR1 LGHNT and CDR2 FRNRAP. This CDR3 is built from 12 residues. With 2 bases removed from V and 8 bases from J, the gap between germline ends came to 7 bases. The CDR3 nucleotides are TGTGCTAGTGGTTTGAAGGGGTATGAGCAGTTCTTC. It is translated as CASGLKGYEQFF.

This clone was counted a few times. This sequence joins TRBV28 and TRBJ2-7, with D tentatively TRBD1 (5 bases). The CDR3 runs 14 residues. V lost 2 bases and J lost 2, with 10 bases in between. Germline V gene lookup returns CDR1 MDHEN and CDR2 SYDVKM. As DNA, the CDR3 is TGTGCCAGCAGTTTAAGGGCAGGGACCTACGAGCAGTACTTC. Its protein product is CASSLRAGTYEQYF.

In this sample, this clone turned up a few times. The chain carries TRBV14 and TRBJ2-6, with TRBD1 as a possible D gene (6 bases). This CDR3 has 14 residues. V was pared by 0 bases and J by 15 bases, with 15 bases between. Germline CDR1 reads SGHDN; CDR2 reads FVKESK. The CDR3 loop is CASSQESDRGGLTF. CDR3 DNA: TGTGCCAGCAGCCAAGAGTCCGACCGAGGGGGCCTGACTTTC.

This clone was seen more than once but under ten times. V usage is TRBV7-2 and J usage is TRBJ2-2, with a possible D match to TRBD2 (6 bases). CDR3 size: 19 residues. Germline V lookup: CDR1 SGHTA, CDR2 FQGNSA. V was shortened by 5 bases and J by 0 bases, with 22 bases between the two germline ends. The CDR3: CASSRRGPGLTTNTGELFF. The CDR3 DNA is TGTGCCAGCAGCCGGCGGGGCCCGGGCCTAACCACGAACACCGGGGAGCTGTTTTTT.

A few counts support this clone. As DNA, the CDR3 is TGCGCCAGCAGCCATGGAGCCGAGCGGGAGAGGTGGGAGCAGTACTTC. Protein sequence: CASSHGAERERWEQYF. The chain links TRBV4-3 to TRBJ2-7, with 8 bases matching TRBD2. CDR1 is LGHNA and CDR2 is YSLEER in the germline V gene. The CDR3 spans 16 residues. Trimming cost V 3 bases and J 7 bases; bases outside gene matches: 14.

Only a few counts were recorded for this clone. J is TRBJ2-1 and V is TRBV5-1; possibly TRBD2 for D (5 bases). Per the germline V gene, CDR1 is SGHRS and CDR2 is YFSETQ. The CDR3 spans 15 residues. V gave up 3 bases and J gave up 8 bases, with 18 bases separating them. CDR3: CASSSLTGGSDEQFF. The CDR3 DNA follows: TGCGCCAGCAGCTCTTTAACCGGCGGTAGCGATGAGCAGTTCTTC.

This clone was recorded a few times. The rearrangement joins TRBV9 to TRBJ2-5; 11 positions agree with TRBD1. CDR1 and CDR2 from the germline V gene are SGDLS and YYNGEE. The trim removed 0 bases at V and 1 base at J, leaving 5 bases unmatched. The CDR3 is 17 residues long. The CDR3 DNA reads TGTGCCAGCAGCGTAGCTGGGGACAGGGGGGCCCAAGAGACCCAGTACTTC. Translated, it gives CASSVAGDRGAQETQYF.

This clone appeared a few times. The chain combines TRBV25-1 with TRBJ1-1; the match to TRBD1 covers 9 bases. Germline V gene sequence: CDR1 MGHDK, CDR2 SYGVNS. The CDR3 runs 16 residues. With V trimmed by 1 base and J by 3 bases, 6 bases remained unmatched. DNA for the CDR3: TGTGCCAGCAGTGAATTCCCTACAGGGGGCGACACTGAAGCTTTCTTT. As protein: CASSEFPTGGDTEAFF.

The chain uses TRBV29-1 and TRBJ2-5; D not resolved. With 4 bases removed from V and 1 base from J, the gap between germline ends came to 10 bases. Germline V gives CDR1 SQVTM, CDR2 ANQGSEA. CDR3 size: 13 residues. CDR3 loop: CSVAGVLQETQYF. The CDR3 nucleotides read TGCAGCGTTGCTGGGGTCCTCCAAGAGACCCAGTACTTC.

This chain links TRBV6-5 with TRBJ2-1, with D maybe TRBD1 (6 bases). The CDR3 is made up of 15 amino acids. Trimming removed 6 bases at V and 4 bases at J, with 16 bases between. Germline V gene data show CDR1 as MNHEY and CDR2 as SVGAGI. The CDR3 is CASRPLRGLYNEQFF. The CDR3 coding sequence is TGTGCCAGCAGACCCCTCAGGGGCTTATACAATGAGCAGTTCTTC.

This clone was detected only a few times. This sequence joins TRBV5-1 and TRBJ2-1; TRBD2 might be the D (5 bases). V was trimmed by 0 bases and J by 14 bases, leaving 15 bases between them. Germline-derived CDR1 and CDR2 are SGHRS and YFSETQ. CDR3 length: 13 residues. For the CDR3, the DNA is TGCGCCAGCAGCTTGGGAGGCGCGGGTTTTGAGTTCTTC. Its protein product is CASSLGGAGFEFF.

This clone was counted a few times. DNA of the CDR3: TGTGCCATCAGCGCTAGCGGGATGTACAATGAGCAGTTCTTC. Residues: CAISASGMYNEQFF. This chain uses TRBV10-3 with TRBJ2-1; TRBD2 matches 9 bases. V lost 6 bases to trimming and J lost 4 bases; unmatched junction nucleotides: 4. Looked up from germline, CDR1 is ENHRY and CDR2 is SYGVKD. This CDR3 is 14 amino acids long.

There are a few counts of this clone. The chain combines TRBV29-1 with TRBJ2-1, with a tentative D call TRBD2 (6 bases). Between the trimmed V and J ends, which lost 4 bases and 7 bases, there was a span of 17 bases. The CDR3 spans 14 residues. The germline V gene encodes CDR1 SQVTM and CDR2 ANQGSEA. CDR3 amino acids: CSVGLLAKGNEQFF. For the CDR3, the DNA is TGCAGCGTTGGTCTGCTAGCGAAGGGGAATGAGCAGTTCTTC.

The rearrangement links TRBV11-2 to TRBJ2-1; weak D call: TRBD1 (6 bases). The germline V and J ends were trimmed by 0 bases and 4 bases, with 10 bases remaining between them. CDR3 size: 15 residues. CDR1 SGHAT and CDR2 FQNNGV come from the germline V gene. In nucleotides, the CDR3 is TGTGCCAGCAGCTTAGAGAGGGGGATTTACAATGAGCAGTTCTTC. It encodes CASSLERGIYNEQFF.

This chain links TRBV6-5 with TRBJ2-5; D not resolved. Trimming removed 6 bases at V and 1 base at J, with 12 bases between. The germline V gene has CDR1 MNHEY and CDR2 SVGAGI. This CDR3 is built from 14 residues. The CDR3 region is CASRGTTSQETQYF. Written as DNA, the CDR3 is TGTGCCAGCAGGGGTACCACGAGCCAAGAGACCCAGTACTTC.

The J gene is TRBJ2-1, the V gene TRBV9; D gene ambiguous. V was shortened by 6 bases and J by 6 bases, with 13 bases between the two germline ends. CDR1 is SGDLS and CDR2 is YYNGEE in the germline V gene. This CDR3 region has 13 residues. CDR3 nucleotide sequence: TGTGCCAGCAAACTGGGTACGGGCAATGAGCAGTTCTTC. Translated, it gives CASKLGTGNEQFF.

The DNA of the CDR3 is TGTGCCAGCAGCTTCGACAGGACTTATCAGCCCCAGCATTTT. It codes for CASSFDRTYQPQHF. The rearrangement links TRBV6-5 to TRBJ1-5; D might be TRBD1 (6 bases). The CDR3 extends over 14 amino acids. The V end lost 6 bases, the J end lost 5 bases, and 14 bases lay between the germline ends. The germline gives CDR1 MNHEY, CDR2 SVGAGI.

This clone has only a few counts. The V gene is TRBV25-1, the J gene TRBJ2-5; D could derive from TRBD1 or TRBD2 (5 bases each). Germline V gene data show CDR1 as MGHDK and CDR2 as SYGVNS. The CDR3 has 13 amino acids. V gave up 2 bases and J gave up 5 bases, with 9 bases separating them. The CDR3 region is CASSEPGPETQYF. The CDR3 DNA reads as TGTGCCAGCAGTGAACCGGGACCCGAGACCCAGTACTTC.

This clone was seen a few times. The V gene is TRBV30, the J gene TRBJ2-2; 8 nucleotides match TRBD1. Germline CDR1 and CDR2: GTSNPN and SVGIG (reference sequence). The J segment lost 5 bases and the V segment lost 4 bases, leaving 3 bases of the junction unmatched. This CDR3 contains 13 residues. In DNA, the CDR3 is TGTGCCTGGACCAGGGGGCGGACCGGGGAGCTGTTTTTT. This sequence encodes CAWTRGRTGELFF.

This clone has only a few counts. The DNA for the CDR3 is TGTGCCAGCAGCCCAAATCCCACTAGCGGGAGGGGTGAGCAGTTCTTC. Translating it yields CASSPNPTSGRGEQFF. The V and J genes are TRBV7-2 and TRBJ2-1; 13 nucleotides match TRBD2. V was pared by 5 bases and J by 9 bases, with 10 bases of the junction left unmatched. This CDR3 has 16 amino acids. Germline CDR1 and CDR2: SGHTA and FQGNSA.

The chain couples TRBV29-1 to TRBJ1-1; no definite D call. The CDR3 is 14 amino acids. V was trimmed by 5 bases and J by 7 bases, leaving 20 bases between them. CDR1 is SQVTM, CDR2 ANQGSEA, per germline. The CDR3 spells CSVSPRHGVDEAFF. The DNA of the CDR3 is TGCAGCGTTTCCCCTCGTCACGGGGTGGATGAAGCTTTCTTT.

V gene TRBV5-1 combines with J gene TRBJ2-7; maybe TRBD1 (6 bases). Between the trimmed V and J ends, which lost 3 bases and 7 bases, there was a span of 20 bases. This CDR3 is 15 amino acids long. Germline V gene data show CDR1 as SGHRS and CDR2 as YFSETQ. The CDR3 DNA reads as TGCGCCAGCAGCTCTATGTTCCAGGGGAATCGGGAGCAGTACTTC. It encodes CASSSMFQGNREQYF.

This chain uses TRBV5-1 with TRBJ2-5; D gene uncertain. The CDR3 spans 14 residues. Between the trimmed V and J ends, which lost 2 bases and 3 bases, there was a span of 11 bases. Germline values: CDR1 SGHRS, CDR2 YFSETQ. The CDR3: CASSLGRRKETQYF. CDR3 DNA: TGCGCCAGCAGCTTAGGCCGGCGGAAAGAGACCCAGTACTTC.

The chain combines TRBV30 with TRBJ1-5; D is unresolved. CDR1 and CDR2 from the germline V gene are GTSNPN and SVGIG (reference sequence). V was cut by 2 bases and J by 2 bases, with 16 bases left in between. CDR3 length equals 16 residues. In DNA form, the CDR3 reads TGTGCCTGGAGTAAAGAGACGGGCTTGGGCAATCAGCCCCAGCATTTT. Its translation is CAWSKETGLGNQPQHF.

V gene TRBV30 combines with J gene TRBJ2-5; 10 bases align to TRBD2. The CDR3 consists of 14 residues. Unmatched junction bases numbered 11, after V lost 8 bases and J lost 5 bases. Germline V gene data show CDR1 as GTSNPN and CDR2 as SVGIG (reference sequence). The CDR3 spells CAGDAGTSAETQYF. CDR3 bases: TGTGCCGGGGACGCTGGGACTAGCGCTGAGACCCAGTACTTC.

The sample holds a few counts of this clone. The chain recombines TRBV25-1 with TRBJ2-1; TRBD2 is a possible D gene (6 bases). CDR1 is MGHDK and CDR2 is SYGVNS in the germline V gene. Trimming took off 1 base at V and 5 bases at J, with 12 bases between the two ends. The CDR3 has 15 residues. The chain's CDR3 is CASSEFDAGNNEQFF. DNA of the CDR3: TGTGCCAGCAGTGAATTCGATGCGGGGAACAATGAGCAGTTCTTC.

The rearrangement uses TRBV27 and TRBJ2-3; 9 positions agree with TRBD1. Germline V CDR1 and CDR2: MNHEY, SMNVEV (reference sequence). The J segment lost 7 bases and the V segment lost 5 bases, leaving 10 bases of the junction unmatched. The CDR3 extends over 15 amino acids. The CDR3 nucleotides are TGTGCCAGCAGTGCGAGGGACAGGGAGGGCAATACGCAGTATTTT. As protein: CASSARDREGNTQYF.

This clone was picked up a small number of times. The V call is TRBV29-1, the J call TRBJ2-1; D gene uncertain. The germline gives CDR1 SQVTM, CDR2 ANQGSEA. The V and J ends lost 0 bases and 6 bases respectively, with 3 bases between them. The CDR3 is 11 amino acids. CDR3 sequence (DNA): TGCAGCGTTGAAGATGCCAATGAGCAGTTCTTC. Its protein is CSVEDANEQFF.

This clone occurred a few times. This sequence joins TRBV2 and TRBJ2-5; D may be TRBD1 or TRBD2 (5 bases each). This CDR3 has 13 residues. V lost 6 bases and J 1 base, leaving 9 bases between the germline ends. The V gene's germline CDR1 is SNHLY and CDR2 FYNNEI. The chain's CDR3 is CASRGTGQETQYF. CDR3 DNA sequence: TGTGCCAGCAGGGGGACGGGCCAAGAGACCCAGTACTTC.

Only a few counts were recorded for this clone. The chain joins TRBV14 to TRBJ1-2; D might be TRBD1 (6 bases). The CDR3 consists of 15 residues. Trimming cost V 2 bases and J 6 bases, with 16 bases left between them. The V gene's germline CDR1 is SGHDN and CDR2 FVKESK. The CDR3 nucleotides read TGTGCCAGCAGCCAAACCGGCGGGGACATCCATGGCTACACCTTC. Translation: CASSQTGGDIHGYTF.